Listed below are T cell receptor beta chains from one sample, sequenced in a study of T-cell memory formation after mild COVID-19. TCRdb ran MiXCR on the 5' RACE reads and lists one entry per CDR3 protein. Altogether about 470,000 distinct CDR3 sequences are present, approximately 18% being singletons, with the ten largest covering 10% to 15%. What was sequenced was PBMCs or a T cell subset sorted from them (not recorded which). The receptor set was obtained from an adult woman who had mild COVID-19 (a few samples of this study predate the infection). Cell type and time point are not known. CDR3s include the opening cysteine and the closing phenylalanine or tryptophan. D genes are given only for firm matches. Size is stated for part of the rows, as once, few or many counts, or as a class when the clone is expanded.

cdr3_nt cdr3_aa v_call clone_size d_call j_call
TGTGCCAGCAGTTTAAGTGGGGTCACAGATACGCAGTATTTT CASSLSGVTDTQYF TRBV12-3/TRBV12-4 many . TRBJ2-3
TGTGCCAGCAGCCAATTCCGGGACAGCTCTCGCTACGAGCAGTACTTC CASSQFRDSSRYEQYF TRBV3-1 . TRBD1 TRBJ2-7
TGTGCCAGTAGTATAGTTCTACAGACTGAAGCTTTCTTT CASSIVLQTEAFF TRBV19 once . TRBJ1-1
TGTGCCAGCAGCTCCCGGGACTTCAACGAGCAGTACTTC CASSSRDFNEQYF TRBV11-3 . . TRBJ2-7
TGTGCCAGCAGCGTGCAGGGAACCCACTCTGGAAACACCATATATTTT CASSVQGTHSGNTIYF TRBV7-6 few . TRBJ1-3
TGTGCCAGCAGCATACAGGGGAACGGCTACACCTTC CASSIQGNGYTF TRBV7-9 . TRBD1 TRBJ1-2
TGCAGCGTGGGGGCTTACAGGGCACGAGAAACTTTCTTT CSVGAYRARETFF TRBV29-1 many . TRBJ1-1
TGTGCCGGCAGCTTAGTAGCGGGGGGCCCTCGGTACCAAGAGACCCAGTACTTC CAGSLVAGGPRYQETQYF TRBV7-9 few TRBD2 TRBJ2-5
TGTGCCAGCAGTTACTCGGCCATAAAAAATCAGCCCCAGCATTTT CASSYSAIKNQPQHF TRBV6-2/TRBV6-3 . . TRBJ1-5
TGTGCCAGCAGTCCGCCAGGGAACCAAGGGACTAATGAAAAACTGTTTTTT CASSPPGNQGTNEKLFF TRBV12-3/TRBV12-4 many . TRBJ1-4
TGTGCCAGCAGTCTACTAGCGACCTCCTACAATGAGCAGTTCTTC CASSLLATSYNEQFF TRBV27 . TRBD2 TRBJ2-1
TGTGCCAGCACCGTGGGACTAGCGGGGGGTAAAGAGACCCAGTACTTC CASTVGLAGGKETQYF TRBV12-3/TRBV12-4 . TRBD2 TRBJ2-5
TGTGCCAGCAGCTTCAAGTTGAGGGAGACCTACGAGCAGTACTTC CASSFKLRETYEQYF TRBV7-9 few . TRBJ2-7
TGCAGTGCTAGAGGGGGACAGGGGCATGGCTACACCTTC CSARGGQGHGYTF TRBV20-1 few TRBD1 TRBJ1-2
TGTGCCAGCAGTTCCTGGACAGGGAGTGTTGAGACCCAGTACTTC CASSSWTGSVETQYF TRBV27 few TRBD1 TRBJ2-5
TGTGCCAGCAGCTTAGTCCGTTGGGGTATAGAGACCCAGTACTTC CASSLVRWGIETQYF TRBV7-8 few . TRBJ2-5
TGCAGTGCTTGGGACAGGGGGGATTACGGCACTGAAGCTTTCTTT CSAWDRGDYGTEAFF TRBV20-1 . TRBD1 TRBJ1-1
TGCAGTGCTCCCCTAGCCGGGCACAATGAGCAGTTCTTC CSAPLAGHNEQFF TRBV20-1 . . TRBJ2-1
TGCAGCGATCAGACAGGGGGCGACGTCCACAATGAGCAGTTCTTC CSDQTGGDVHNEQFF TRBV29-1 few TRBD1 TRBJ2-1
TGTGCCACCAGTGATTGGGGCCTCCAAGAGACCCAGTACTTC CATSDWGLQETQYF TRBV24-1 few . TRBJ2-5
TGTGCCAGCACCCGGGACGCGGGCTCCTACGAGCAGTACTTC CASTRDAGSYEQYF TRBV6-2/TRBV6-3 . . TRBJ2-7
TGTGCCAGCTCACCAGGGACAGTACGCAATCAGCCCCAGCATTTT CASSPGTVRNQPQHF TRBV18 . TRBD1 TRBJ1-5
TGTGCCAGCAGCGTACTAGCAGGAGGCCGGGGCAGGGGATTTATGGTCTTC CASSVLAGGRGRGFMVF TRBV9 many . TRBJ2-1
TGCGCCAGCAGCATAAGGAATGAGCAGTTCTTC CASSIRNEQFF TRBV5-1 many . TRBJ2-1
TGTGCCAGTAGAGCTCCCAGGAGAGAGACCCAGTACTTC CASRAPRRETQYF TRBV19 few . TRBJ2-5
TGCGCCAGCAGCGGCTGGGACAGGGGGCGCGGTGAGCAGTTCTTC CASSGWDRGRGEQFF TRBV5-1 few TRBD1 TRBJ2-1
TGTGCCATCAGAACGACTAGCGGTTCCACCGGGGAGCTGTTTTTT CAIRTTSGSTGELFF TRBV10-3 . TRBD2 TRBJ2-2
TGCGCCACCCGTCGGGGGTTGGTCACTGAAGCTTTCTTT CATRRGLVTEAFF TRBV5-1 . . TRBJ1-1
TGCAGTGCTAGAGACTTAGCCGGGACTAGCGGATACAATGAGCAGTTCTTC CSARDLAGTSGYNEQFF TRBV20-1 . TRBD2 TRBJ2-1
TGCAGTGCCCGGCGGACTCCGAGCTCCTACGAGCAGTACTTC CSARRTPSSYEQYF TRBV20-1 many . TRBJ2-7
TGTGCCAGCAGCCCAGGAGCAGGGCGGTCCTATGGCTACACCTTC CASSPGAGRSYGYTF TRBV9 once . TRBJ1-2
TGTGCCAGCAGCTTAGTCCGGACAGGGGACTATGGCTACACCTTC CASSLVRTGDYGYTF TRBV7-2 many TRBD1 TRBJ1-2
TGTGCCAGCAGCCAGTTCTACCCGCCCTCGGGGCCATATGGCTACACCTTC CASSQFYPPSGPYGYTF TRBV7-2 . . TRBJ1-2
TGCGCCAGCAGCCAGATGGGAGAGACCCAGTACTTC CASSQMGETQYF TRBV4-1 few . TRBJ2-5
TGTGCCAGCACCGGGACAGTGGCCCCGGGACAGCCCCAGCATTTT CASTGTVAPGQPQHF TRBV2 . TRBD1 TRBJ1-5
TGTGCCAGCAGTGCTTTGGGCACGTACTTGAACACTGAAGCTTTCTTT CASSALGTYLNTEAFF TRBV6-2/TRBV6-3 . . TRBJ1-1
TGTGCCAGCAGCGTAGACTTGGTTCCGCCTAATGGCTACACCTTC CASSVDLVPPNGYTF TRBV9 few . TRBJ1-2
TGCGCCAGCAGCTCAGCGGGCGCGACCTACGAGCAGTACTTC CASSSAGATYEQYF TRBV4-3 . . TRBJ2-7
TGTGCCAGCAGCTCCTTTAGGCCACTATCACCTAACTATGGCTACACCTTC CASSSFRPLSPNYGYTF TRBV12-3/TRBV12-4 . . TRBJ1-2
TGCGCCAGCAGCCAAGTGAATCCGAGCCCAGATACGCAGTATTTT CASSQVNPSPDTQYF TRBV4-1 many . TRBJ2-3
TGCGCCAGCAGCTTGCTTCGTGAGCCGGGCTACGAGCAGTACTTC CASSLLREPGYEQYF TRBV5-1 few . TRBJ2-7
TGTGCCAGCCGATCGCACCGGGACAGGTTTTTGTTCTTC CASRSHRDRFLFF TRBV21-1 . . TRBJ2-1
TGTGCCAGCAGTTTACGGTGGAATTTGGACAGGCCGGGTAATTCACCCCTCCACTTT CASSLRWNLDRPGNSPLHF TRBV27 few TRBD1 TRBJ1-6
TGTGCCAGCAGCGTAGGAGGGACAGGGGGCGACGGCTACACCTTC CASSVGGTGGDGYTF TRBV9 once TRBD1 TRBJ1-2
TGTGCCAGCAGCTCGCCGGACAGGGTTGCCTATGGCTACACCTTC CASSSPDRVAYGYTF TRBV7-9 few TRBD1 TRBJ1-2
TGTGCCAGCAGTTTAGCGCGGCTCAATGAGCAGTTCTTC CASSLARLNEQFF TRBV12-3/TRBV12-4 . . TRBJ2-1
TGCAGTGCTAGTTACTTACCGGGACTAGCGGGAGGGCAGTACTTTTACGAGCAGTACTTC CSASYLPGLAGGQYFYEQYF TRBV20-1 . TRBD2 TRBJ2-7
TGTGCCAGCAGCTCCGCCGGGACAGGGGGCGCTTCTAATGAAAAACTGTTTTTT CASSSAGTGGASNEKLFF TRBV9 once TRBD1 TRBJ1-4
TGCAGCGTTGATAAGGGCTATGAGCAGTTCTTC CSVDKGYEQFF TRBV29-1 . . TRBJ2-1
TGTGCCAGCACCGAATACACAGATACGCAGTATTTT CASTEYTDTQYF TRBV7-9 few . TRBJ2-3
TGTGCCAGCAGTAGAGGCGGGGGATCCTTATCCTACGAGCAGTACTTC CASSRGGGSLSYEQYF TRBV6-5 few TRBD2 TRBJ2-7
TGTGCCAGCAGCTTGGGCACTTCCACTCAGCCCCAGCATTTT CASSLGTSTQPQHF TRBV5-6 . . TRBJ1-5